This TCR beta chain derives from a study of T cells after yellow fever vaccination. This clonotype was found once. Its antigen is unidentified. The 5'RACE template-switching step produced TCR cDNA and added a universal primer site and UMIs. TCRdb analysed the 5' RACE reads with MiXCR anew, one entry per CDR3 protein. This sample has some 260,000 distinct CDR3 sequences; about 5.2% occur once, and the top ten carry around 3.5%. Points from the study as a whole: A weaker secondary response peaked on day 5, the primary on day 15. The booster response re-showed most primary clones: approximately 95% CD4, approximately 86% CD8. The bulk population could contribute abundant contaminating clonotypes to FACS-sorted repertoires.

The ends lost 0 bases at V and 3 bases at J; junction bases unmatched: 9. The CDR3 consists of 18 residues. Germline V gene lookup returns CDR1 MGHRA and CDR2 YSYEKL. This receptor was obtained from a man aged 18-30 years who received the YFV17D yellow fever vaccine. The chain recombines TRBV4-1 with TRBJ2-4; 9 nucleotides match TRBD1. The material sequenced was CD4+ T cells sorted from PBMCs, taken on the day of the yellow fever booster vaccination. CDR3 in amino acids: CASSQDPGTGLGKNIQYF. The CDR3 nucleotides are TGCGCCAGCAGCCAAGACCCCGGGACAGGGTTGGGCAAAAACATTCAGTACTTC.